These 9 T cell receptor beta chains originate from one sample sequenced in a study of blood T cells in healthy people across ages. Using a J-beta primer mix together with a sample-barcoded 5' primer, a second PCR was run for roughly 6 to 12 cycles. TCRdb re-derived calls from the 5' RACE reads in MiXCR, one entry per CDR3 protein. This sample has 1.5 million to 2 million distinct CDR3 sequences, with about two fifths found just once. Sequenced material: blood. The receptor source for this set is a human donor in good health.

The chain links TRBV10-3 to TRBJ2-7; 11 bases agree with TRBD1. Germline assignment: CDR1 ENHRY and CDR2 SYGVKD. This CDR3 contains 14 residues. With V trimmed by 1 base and J by 6 bases, 2 bases remained unmatched. CDR3 DNA sequence: TGTGCCATCAGTGAGTGGACAGGGGGCATCGAGCAGTACTTC. Its protein product is CAISEWTGGIEQYF.

The genes are TRBV2 and TRBJ2-3, with TRBD2 as a possible D gene (5 bases). The ends were cut back, 5 bases at V and 2 bases at J, with 8 bases in the middle. The germline gives CDR1 SNHLY, CDR2 FYNNEI. This CDR3 contains 13 residues. The CDR3 nucleotides are TGTGCCAGCAGTCCACTAGTCACAGATACGCAGTATTTT. This sequence encodes CASSPLVTDTQYF.

This chain uses TRBV20-1 with TRBJ1-4, with D perhaps TRBD1 (6 bases). This CDR3 region has 13 residues. Germline-derived CDR1 and CDR2 are DFQATT and SNEGSKA (reference sequence). The V gene lost 6 bases and the J gene lost 4 bases, with 12 bases spanning the gap. CDR3 DNA sequence: TGCAGTGCCCCGGACAGCTTTAATGAAAAACTGTTTTTT. Translation gives CSAPDSFNEKLFF.

This clonotype was counted between two and nine times. The chain employs TRBV20-1 and TRBJ1-2; the match to TRBD1 covers 7 bases. After removal of 0 bases from V and 10 bases from J, the junction contained 11 bases not matched to a gene. This CDR3 has 14 residues. The V gene's germline CDR1 is DFQATT and CDR2 SNEGSKA (reference sequence). CDR3 amino acids: CSARDPLRGRDYTF. In DNA, the CDR3 is TGCAGTGCTAGAGATCCTTTGAGGGGGCGAGACTACACCTTC.

Of note for this clonotype: The junction and the germline gene differ at one end; a read error may be behind it. V usage is TRBV6-6 and J usage is TRBJ1-1; D uncertain. The CDR3 loop spans 16 amino acids. Germline V CDR1 and CDR2: MNHNY, SVGAGI (reference sequence). The CDR3 bases are TGTGCCGGCAGTTACTTGGCCAGGAGCGAGAGCACTGAAGCTTTCTTT. It encodes CAGSYLARSESTEAFF.

About this clonotype: The conserved phenylalanine or tryptophan is not found at the CDR3 terminus, so this likely reflects a read error. CDR3 sequence: CASRPPGTKNIQYC. The CDR3 coding sequence is TGTGCCAGTAGACCTCCGGGAACCAAAAACATTCAGTACTGC. This rearrangement joins TRBV6-2 or TRBV6-3 to TRBJ2-4; possible D gene TRBD2, 5 bases. Germline CDR1 and CDR2: MNHEY and SVGEGT. The CDR3 extends over 14 amino acids. V was shortened by 9 bases and J by 2 bases, with 14 bases between the two germline ends.

The rearrangement joins TRBV29-1 to TRBJ1-4, with a tentative D call TRBD1 (5 bases). This CDR3 region has 10 residues. Per germline, CDR1 SQVTM and CDR2 ANQGSEA. Trimming cost V 5 bases and J 10 bases, with 8 bases left between them. CDR3 DNA sequence: TGCAGCGTTTACCAGGGAAAACTGTTTTTT. This sequence encodes CSVYQGKLFF.

This clonotype showed up many times. The chain is built from TRBV29-1 and TRBJ2-5; possibly TRBD1 or TRBD2 for D (5 bases each). Trimming left V 6 bases short and J 0 bases short, with 17 bases between. This CDR3 is built from 15 residues. Per the germline V gene, CDR1 is SQVTM and CDR2 is ANQGSEA. The DNA for the CDR3 is TGCAGCGTCGAGCCACCTGGGACGTACCAAGAGACCCAGTACTTC. Protein sequence: CSVEPPGTYQETQYF.

There are a few counts of this clonotype. The gene calls are TRBV7-2 and TRBJ2-3; D perhaps matches TRBD2 (6 bases). Trimming took off 3 bases at V and 3 bases at J, with 13 bases between the two ends. The length of the CDR3 is 15 residues. Germline lookup yields CDR1 SGHTA and CDR2 FQGNSA. In nucleotides, the CDR3 is TGTGCCAGCAGCTTCGGAGGGGTGGTGACAGATACGCAGTATTTT. Its protein is CASSFGGVVTDTQYF.